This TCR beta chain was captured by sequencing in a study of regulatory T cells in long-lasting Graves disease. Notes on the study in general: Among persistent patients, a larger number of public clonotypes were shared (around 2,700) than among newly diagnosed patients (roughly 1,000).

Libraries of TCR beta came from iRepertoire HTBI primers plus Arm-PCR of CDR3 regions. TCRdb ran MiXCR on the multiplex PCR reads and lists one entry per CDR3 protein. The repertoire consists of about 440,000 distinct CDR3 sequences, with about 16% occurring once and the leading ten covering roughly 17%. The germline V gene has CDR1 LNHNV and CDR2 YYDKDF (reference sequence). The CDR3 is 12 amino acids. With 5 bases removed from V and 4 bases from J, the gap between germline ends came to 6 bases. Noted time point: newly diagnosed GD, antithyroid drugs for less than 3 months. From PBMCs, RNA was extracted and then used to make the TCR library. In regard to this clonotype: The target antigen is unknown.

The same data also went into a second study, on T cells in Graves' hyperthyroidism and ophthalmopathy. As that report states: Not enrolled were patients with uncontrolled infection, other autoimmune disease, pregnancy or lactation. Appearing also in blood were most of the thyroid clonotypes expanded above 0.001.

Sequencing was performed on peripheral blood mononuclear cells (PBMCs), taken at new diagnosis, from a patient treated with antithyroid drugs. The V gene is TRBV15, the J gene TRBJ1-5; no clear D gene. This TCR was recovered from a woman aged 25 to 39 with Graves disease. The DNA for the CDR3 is TGTGCCACCAGCGGACGAAATCAGCCCCAGCATTTT. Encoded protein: CATSGRNQPQHF.